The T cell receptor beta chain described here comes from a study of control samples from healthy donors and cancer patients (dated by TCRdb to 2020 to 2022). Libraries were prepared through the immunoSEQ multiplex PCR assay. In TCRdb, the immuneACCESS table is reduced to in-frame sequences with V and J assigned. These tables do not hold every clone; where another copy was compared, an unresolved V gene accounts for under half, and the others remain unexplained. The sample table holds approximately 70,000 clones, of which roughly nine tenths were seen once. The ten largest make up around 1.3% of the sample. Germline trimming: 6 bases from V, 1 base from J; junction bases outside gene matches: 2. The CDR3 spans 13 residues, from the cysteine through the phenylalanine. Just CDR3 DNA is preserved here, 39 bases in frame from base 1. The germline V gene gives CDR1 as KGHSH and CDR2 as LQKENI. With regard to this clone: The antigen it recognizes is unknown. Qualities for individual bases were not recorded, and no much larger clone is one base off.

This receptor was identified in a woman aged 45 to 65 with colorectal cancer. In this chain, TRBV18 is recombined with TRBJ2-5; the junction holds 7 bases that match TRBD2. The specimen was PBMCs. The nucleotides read TGTGCCAGCTCGGCGGGAGTCCAAGAGACCCAGTACTTC. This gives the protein CASSAGVQETQYF. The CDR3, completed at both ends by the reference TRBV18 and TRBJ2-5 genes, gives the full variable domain NAGVMQNPRHLVRRRGQEARLRCSPMKGHSHVYWYRQLPEEGLKFMVYLQKENIIDESGMPKERFSAEFPKEGPSILRIQQVVRGDSAAYFCASSAGVQETQYFGPGTRLLVL.